The 26 T cell receptor beta chains below were found in one sample sequenced in a study of cytomegalovirus exposure and HLA in healthy donors. The primer mix had 60 Vbeta and 13 Jbeta primers. Here immunoSEQ multiplex PCR was the method, and the copy in TCRdb shows in-frame clones only, minus some. The table has 200,000 to 250,000 clones, over 80% seen once. The specimen was PBMCs. These receptors came from a woman in her 40s in good health and CMV-seropositive.

The chain uses TRBV21-1 and TRBJ2-1; no check of the table's D call, TRBD2, against the DNA was made. TRBV21-1 is listed as a pseudogene. This CDR3 comprises 18 residues. CDR3 region: CASSKAYKRDSASNEQFF. The CDR3 nucleotides read TGTGCCAGCAGCAAAGCATACAAGCGGGATTCAGCGAGCAATGAGCAGTTCTTC.

This rearrangement joins TRBV6-1 to TRBJ2-3, with TRBD2 as a possible D gene (5 bases). The V gene's germline CDR1 is MNHNS and CDR2 SASEGT. The CDR3 is made up of 11 amino acids. Between the trimmed V and J ends, which lost 8 bases and 4 bases, there was a span of 7 bases. DNA of the CDR3: TGTGCCAGCCGACTATCAGATACGCAGTATTTT. Translation: CASRLSDTQYF.

This chain connects TRBV5-1 to TRBJ1-5; maybe TRBD1 (5 bases). CDR3 size: 16 residues. Germline V gene lookup returns CDR1 SGHRS and CDR2 YFSETQ. The V and J ends lost 7 bases and 1 base respectively, with 18 bases between them. Written as DNA, the CDR3 is TGCGCCAGCTCGCGGTCCCCTGGGGGGAGCAATCAGCCCCAGCATTTT. Amino acid sequence: CASSRSPGGSNQPQHF.

The chain has TRBV5-1 and TRBJ2-7, with TRBD2 matching 10 bases. J gave up 4 bases and V 0 bases, and 4 bases lay outside the gene matches. The CDR3 sequence is 15 residues long. Per the germline V gene, CDR1 is SGHRS and CDR2 is YFSETQ. CDR3 in amino acids: CASSLELAGRYEQYF. Written as DNA, the CDR3 is TGCGCCAGCAGCTTGGAACTAGCGGGGAGGTACGAGCAGTACTTC.

The chain carries TRBV18 and TRBJ1-6; TRBD1 matches 7 bases. The CDR3 covers 15 residues. J lost 4 bases, V lost 8 bases, and 8 bases had no gene match. Germline CDR1 reads KGHSH; CDR2 reads LQKENI. The CDR3 region has the DNA TGTGCCAGCCAGCCGGACAGGTCTTATAATTCACCCCTCCACTTT. This encodes CASQPDRSYNSPLHF.

This clone turned up a few times. The chain recombines TRBV5-5 with TRBJ1-1, with D tentatively TRBD1 (5 bases). Trimming took off 2 bases at V and 1 base at J, with 12 bases between the two ends. The CDR3 is 15 amino acids. Germline assignment: CDR1 SGHKS and CDR2 YYEKEE (reference sequence). The chain's CDR3 is CASSLSGGPNTEAFF. Here the CDR3 DNA reads TGTGCCAGCAGCTTATCCGGGGGACCGAACACTGAAGCTTTCTTT.

This chain joins TRBV6-5 and TRBJ2-1; 11 nucleotides match TRBD2. Germline values: CDR1 MNHEY, CDR2 SVGAGI. Trimming at V came to 0 bases and at J to 6 bases, leaving 4 bases not matched to a gene. The CDR3 extends over 16 amino acids. CDR3 amino acids: CASSYSLAGAFNEQFF. The CDR3 region has the DNA TGTGCCAGCAGTTACTCACTAGCGGGGGCGTTCAATGAGCAGTTCTTC.

J is TRBJ2-3 and V is TRBV4-1, with TRBD2 identical over 11 bases. The CDR3 has 17 residues. Germline CDR1 is MGHRA and CDR2 is YSYEKL. J gave up 4 bases and V 0 bases, and 6 bases lay outside the gene matches. CDR3 bases: TGCGCCAGCAGCCAAGATTCTAGCGGGGGGCGGGCAGATACGCAGTATTTT. It translates to CASSQDSSGGRADTQYF.

This clone occurred a few times. The chain recombines TRBV7-2 with TRBJ2-4; a weak D match, TRBD1 (6 bases). The CDR3 consists of 15 residues. The germline V and J ends were trimmed by 1 base and 6 bases, with 13 bases remaining between them. Per germline, CDR1 SGHTA and CDR2 FQGNSA. The DNA of the CDR3 is TGTGCCAGCAGCTTAGTTACAGGGTACGGAAACATTCAGTACTTC. Its protein is CASSLVTGYGNIQYF.

The V gene is TRBV30, the J gene TRBJ2-3; the match to TRBD2 covers 12 bases. The CDR3 runs 16 residues. V lost 4 bases, J lost 6 bases, and 11 bases stayed unmatched. CDR1 GTSNPN and CDR2 SVGIG come from the germline V gene (reference sequence). CDR3 region: CAWKASGGALGDTQYF. CDR3 nucleotide sequence: TGTGCCTGGAAGGCTAGCGGGGGGGCCCTGGGGGATACGCAGTATTTT.

This clone was observed a handful of times. Other DNA sequences in the sample encode the same CDR3. V and J are TRBV6-5 and TRBJ1-1; D gene unclear. Looked up from germline, CDR1 is MNHEY and CDR2 is SVGAGI. There are 14 residues in the CDR3. V lost 0 bases, J lost 1 base, and 6 bases lay in between. CDR3 loop: CASSYSGGNTEAFF. For the CDR3, the DNA is TGTGCCAGCAGTTACTCGGGAGGGAACACTGAAGCTTTCTTT.

Only a few counts were recorded for this clone. The chain carries TRBV7-6 and TRBJ1-1; 11 bases are shared with TRBD1. V was clipped by 5 bases and J by 5 bases; unmatched bases: 7. Germline V gives CDR1 SGHVS, CDR2 FNYEAQ. This CDR3 region has 15 residues. This chain's CDR3 is CASSPRTGGYTEAFF. As DNA, the CDR3 is TGTGCCAGCAGCCCAAGGACAGGGGGCTATACTGAAGCTTTCTTT.

The V and J genes are TRBV27 and TRBJ1-1; 12 nucleotides line up with TRBD1. Germline V gives CDR1 MNHEY, CDR2 SMNVEV (reference sequence). This CDR3 has 19 amino acids. V gave up 4 bases and J gave up 4 bases; unmatched junction bases: 16. This CDR3 is CASSSRLTGQGARGTEAFF. Written as DNA, the CDR3 is TGTGCCAGCAGTTCCAGACTGACGGGACAGGGGGCAAGGGGCACTGAAGCTTTCTTT.

The chain links TRBV7-9 to TRBJ2-1; 7 nucleotides line up with TRBD2. Germline values: CDR1 SEHNR, CDR2 FQNEAQ (reference sequence). The J segment lost 10 bases and the V segment lost 1 base, leaving 1 base of the junction unmatched. The CDR3 is 12 amino acids. The CDR3 spells CASSLELAEQFF. The CDR3 DNA reads as TGTGCCAGCAGCTTAGAACTAGCGGAGCAGTTCTTC.

The rearrangement uses TRBV5-1 and TRBJ2-2; TRBD2 agrees at 11 bases. Germline-derived CDR1 and CDR2 are SGHRS and YFSETQ. Trimming removed 2 bases from V and 0 bases from J; junction bases left unmatched: 6. The CDR3 runs to 18 residues. CDR3 coding DNA: TGCGCCAGCAGCTTTAAACCGACTAGCGGGGCGAACACCGGGGAGCTGTTTTTT. Its protein product is CASSFKPTSGANTGELFF. The full variable domain, rest sourced from reference TRBV5-1 and TRBJ2-2, is KAGVTQTPRYLIKTRGQQVTLSCSPISGHRSVSWYQQTPGQGLQFLFEYFSETQRNKGNFPGRFSGRQFSNSRSEMNVSTLELGDSALYLCASSFKPTSGANTGELFFGEGSRLTVL.

This clone was counted a single time. V is TRBV6-5 and J is TRBJ1-1; no reliable D call. The CDR3 has 14 amino acids. Germline V gene data show CDR1 as MNHEY and CDR2 as SVGAGI. Trimming took 6 bases from V and 1 from J, leaving 12 bases between them. In DNA form, the CDR3 reads TGTGCCAGCAGATATCGAGCGGGGAACACTGAAGCTTTCTTT. Translated, it gives CASRYRAGNTEAFF.

V gene TRBV7-2 combines with J gene TRBJ2-5, with a tentative D call TRBD1 (5 bases). In germline, CDR1 is SGHTA, CDR2 FQGNSA. The CDR3 sequence is 12 residues long. V lost 7 bases to trimming and J lost 3 bases, with 9 bases between them. The CDR3 loop is CASNDREETQYF. The CDR3 DNA sequence: TGTGCCAGCAACGACAGAGAAGAGACCCAGTACTTC.

This chain uses TRBV10-3 with TRBJ2-3, with TRBD2 matching 14 bases. Per germline, CDR1 ENHRY and CDR2 SYGVKD. With V trimmed by 6 bases and J by 0 bases, 5 bases remained unmatched. The CDR3 runs to 17 residues. The CDR3 is CAIRRTSGGSSTDTQYF. The CDR3, as DNA: TGTGCCATCAGGCGGACTAGCGGGGGGTCTAGCACAGATACGCAGTATTTT.

The V and J genes are TRBV29-1 and TRBJ2-7; tentative D call: TRBD2 (6 bases). This CDR3 is built from 14 residues. Germline CDR1 and CDR2: SQVTM and ANQGSEA. V lost 4 bases and J lost 3, with 16 bases in between. The CDR3: CSVGGGLSVYEQYF. The CDR3 nucleotides are TGCAGCGTTGGTGGGGGACTGTCCGTCTACGAGCAGTACTTC.

The J gene is TRBJ2-4, the V gene TRBV6-5, with no clear D. V was clipped by 8 bases and J by 0 bases, with 8 bases between them. CDR3 length: 13 amino acids. Germline V gene lookup returns CDR1 MNHEY and CDR2 SVGAGI. The CDR3 region is CASESVAKNIQYF. DNA of the CDR3: TGTGCCAGCGAGAGCGTAGCCAAAAACATTCAGTACTTC.

This clone was seen more than once but under ten times. This rearrangement joins TRBV7-2 to TRBJ2-7; possible D gene TRBD1, 6 bases. Trimming shortened V by 1 base and J by 2 bases, and 18 bases separated the two germline ends. The length of the CDR3 is 17 residues. CDR1 and CDR2 from the germline V gene are SGHTA and FQGNSA. The CDR3 sequence: CASSLDLTDRIPYEQYF. The CDR3 region has the DNA TGTGCCAGCAGCTTAGATCTGACCGACAGGATCCCCTACGAGCAGTACTTC.

Note on this clone: In the same sample, other DNA sequences code for this CDR3. V is TRBV9 and J is TRBJ2-3; D gene uncertain. Trimming pared 0 bases from V and 3 bases from J, leaving 8 bases between. This CDR3 comprises 14 residues. Germline lookup yields CDR1 SGDLS and CDR2 YYNGEE. CDR3 DNA: TGTGCCAGCAGCGTAGTTGGTAGAACAGATACGCAGTATTTT. The encoded protein is CASSVVGRTDTQYF. Combining the CDR3 with reference TRBV9 and TRBJ2-3 gives the whole variable domain DSGVTQTPKHLITATGQRVTLRCSPRSGDLSVYWYQQSLDQGLQFLIQYYNGEERAKGNILERFSAQQFPDLHSELNLSSLELGDSALYFCASSVVGRTDTQYFGPGTRLTVL.

J is TRBJ2-7 and V is TRBV7-8; D might be TRBD2 (8 bases). The germline gives CDR1 SGHVS, CDR2 FQNEAQ. V gave up 5 bases and J gave up 6 bases, with 23 bases separating them. The CDR3 sequence is 16 residues long. For the CDR3, the DNA is TGTGCCAGCAGCACCGGGACAGTCCCCCTAGCGGGCGAGCAGTACTTC. This sequence encodes CASSTGTVPLAGEQYF.

J is TRBJ1-5 and V is TRBV15; 10 bases are shared with TRBD1. The V gene end was trimmed by 1 base and the J gene end by 4 bases; junction bases not matched to a gene: 4. The CDR3 is made up of 16 amino acids. Germline values: CDR1 LNHNV, CDR2 YYDKDF (reference sequence). The CDR3 region has the DNA TGTGCCACCAGCAGAGCCGACAGGGGGCTAAATCAGCCCCAGCATTTT. Its translation is CATSRADRGLNQPQHF. The full variable domain, completed using reference TRBV15 and TRBJ1-5, is DAMVIQNPRYQVTQFGKPVTLSCSQTLNHNVMYWYQQKSSQAPKLLFHYYDKDFNNEADTPDNFQSRRPNTSFCFLDIRSPGLGDTAMYLCATSRADRGLNQPQHFGDGTRLSIL.

J is TRBJ2-1 and V is TRBV10-3; TRBD1 might be the D (6 bases). With 6 bases removed from V and 9 bases from J, the gap between germline ends came to 15 bases. Germline-derived CDR1 and CDR2 are ENHRY and SYGVKD. The CDR3 runs to 13 residues. In nucleotides, the CDR3 is TGTGCCATCAGCGGGTCAGGGGAACGTGAGCAGTTCTTC. Translating gives CAISGSGEREQFF.

This sequence joins TRBV6-5 and TRBJ1-1; D is ambiguous. Germline V gives CDR1 MNHEY, CDR2 SVGAGI. Trimming stripped 0 bases from V and 4 bases from J, with 12 bases between. The CDR3 runs 15 residues. Here the CDR3 reads CASSYSRQPSTEAFF. For the CDR3, the DNA is TGTGCCAGCAGTTACTCCCGGCAGCCTAGCACTGAAGCTTTCTTT.